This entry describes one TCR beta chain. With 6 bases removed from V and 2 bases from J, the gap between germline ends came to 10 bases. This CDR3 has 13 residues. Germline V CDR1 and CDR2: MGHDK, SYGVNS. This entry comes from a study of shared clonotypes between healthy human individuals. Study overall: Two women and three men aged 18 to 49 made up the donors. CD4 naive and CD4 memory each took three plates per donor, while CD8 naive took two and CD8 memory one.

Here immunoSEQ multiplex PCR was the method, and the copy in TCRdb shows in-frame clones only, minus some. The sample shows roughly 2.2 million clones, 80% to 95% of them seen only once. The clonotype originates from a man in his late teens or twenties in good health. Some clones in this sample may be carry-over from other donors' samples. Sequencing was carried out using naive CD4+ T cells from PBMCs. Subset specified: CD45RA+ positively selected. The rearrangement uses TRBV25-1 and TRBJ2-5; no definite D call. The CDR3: CASSSVPQETQYF. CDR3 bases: TGTGCCAGCAGCTCAGTACCTCAAGAGACCCAGTACTTC.